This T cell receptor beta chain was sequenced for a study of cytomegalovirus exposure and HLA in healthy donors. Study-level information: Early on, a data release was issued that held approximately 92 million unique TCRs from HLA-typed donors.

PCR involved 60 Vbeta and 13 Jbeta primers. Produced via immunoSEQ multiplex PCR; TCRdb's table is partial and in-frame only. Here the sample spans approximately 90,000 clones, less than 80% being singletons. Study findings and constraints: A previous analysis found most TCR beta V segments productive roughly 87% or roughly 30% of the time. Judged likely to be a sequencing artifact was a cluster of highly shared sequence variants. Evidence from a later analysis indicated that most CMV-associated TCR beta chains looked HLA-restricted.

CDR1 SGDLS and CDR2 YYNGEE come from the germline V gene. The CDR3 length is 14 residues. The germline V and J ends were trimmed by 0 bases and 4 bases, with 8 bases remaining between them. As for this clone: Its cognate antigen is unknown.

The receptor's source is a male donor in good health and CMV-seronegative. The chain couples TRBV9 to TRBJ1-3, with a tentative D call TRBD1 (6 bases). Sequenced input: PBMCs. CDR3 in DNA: TGTGCCAGCAGCGTAGGGGACACAGGAAACACCATATATTTT. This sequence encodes CASSVGDTGNTIYF.